The clone carrying this T cell receptor (beta chain) was recorded many times. What it recognizes is unknown. RNA transcripts provided the source from which TCR beta CDR3 regions were amplified. Using the HTBI primer set, a first-round RT-PCR was run on the TCR CDR3. In TCRdb, the multiplex PCR reads were re-called with MiXCR into one record per CDR3 protein. The table has 300,000 to 450,000 distinct CDR3 sequences, less than 15% seen once. The CDR3 sequence is 14 residues long. Germline V gives CDR1 SGHDT, CDR2 YYEEEE. V dropped 4 bases and J dropped 7; count of bases not matched to a gene: 8. These data belong to a study of T cells in Graves' hyperthyroidism and ophthalmopathy. Study-wide context: At initial diagnosis, before any treatment had begun, peripheral blood was obtained. Study results and limitations: Ophthalmopathy onset followed model prediction by a median around 6.9 months.

Predating any ophthalmopathy symptoms, the blood sample was taken at first hyperthyroidism diagnosis. The chain carries TRBV5-6 and TRBJ1-5, with 7 bases lining up with TRBD1. The clonotype comes from a man in his thirties or forties with Graves' hyperthyroidism that later progressed to Graves' ophthalmopathy. Specimen: blood. The CDR3 coding sequence is TGTGCCAGCAGCACGACAGGGTCTGTACAGCCCCAGCATTTT. Protein product: CASSTTGSVQPQHF.